This T cell receptor (beta chain) was captured in a study of blood T cell repertoires in COVID-19. Across the whole study: The United States, Italy and Spain were the sources of the acute and convalescent COVID-19 samples. The analysed material was cDNA or gDNA that came from T cells, B-cell-depleted T cells, or PBMCs.

Original handling: Amplification of reference gene primers provided the estimated nucleated cell counts. Repertoires were generated with immunoSEQ multiplex PCR, while TCRdb's copy carries only in-frame clones and drops some. For V, J and clone size, that table is used; D and trimming come from the DNA. In the table there are approximately 69,000 clones, more than 60% of which are singletons. In its sample, this clone was seen once. J gave up 5 bases and V 1 base, and 6 bases lay outside the gene matches. The CDR3 is 15 residues long. Germline V lookup: CDR1 SGHTA, CDR2 FQGTGA. The chain uses TRBV7-3 and TRBJ2-3, with 7 nucleotides matching TRBD2. The sequence came from a man aged 55 to 70 with acute or convalescent COVID-19. The material sequenced was peripheral blood. This chain's CDR3 is CASSLSGLAEDTQYF. CDR3 nucleotide sequence: TGTGCCAGCAGCTTAAGTGGGCTAGCGGAAGATACGCAGTATTTT.